This passage covers 17 T cell receptor beta chains from one sample sequenced in a study of blood T cell repertoires in COVID-19. Some clones are missing from TCRdb's copy, which holds only in-frame ones; the method was immunoSEQ multiplex PCR. The data contain roughly 42,000 clones, over 70% of them singletons. Sample: peripheral blood. These receptors originate from a woman older than 75 with acute or convalescent COVID-19.

The chain combines TRBV7-9 with TRBJ1-2; D perhaps matches TRBD1 (6 bases). The CDR3 length is 16 residues. Germline CDR1 SEHNR, CDR2 FQNEAQ (reference sequence). Trimming shortened V by 0 bases and J by 7 bases, and 18 bases separated the two germline ends. The CDR3 region is CASSLARLSGGSGYTF. Here the CDR3 DNA reads TGTGCCAGCAGCTTAGCCAGACTCTCGGGGGGCTCTGGCTACACCTTC. Together with reference TRBV7-9 and TRBJ1-2, the CDR3 gives the full variable domain: DTGVSQNPRHKITKRGQNVTFRCDPISEHNRLYWYRQTLGQGPEFLTYFQNEAQLEKSRLLSDRFSAERPKGSFSTLEIQRTEQGDSAMYLCASSLARLSGGSGYTFGSGTRLTVV.

This clone showed up just a few times. The chain carries TRBV19 and TRBJ2-7, with 7 bases identical to TRBD2. This CDR3 is built from 15 residues. V lost 1 base, J lost 7 bases, and 10 bases stayed unmatched. Germline-derived CDR1 and CDR2 are LNHDA and SQIVND (reference sequence). CDR3 nucleotide sequence: TGTGCCAGTAGTATAGTTGCGACAGCGGGGCGGGAGCAGTACTTC. It specifies CASSIVATAGREQYF.

The gene calls are TRBV7-9 and TRBJ2-2; D call uncertain. Germline loops: CDR1 SEHNR, CDR2 FQNEAQ (reference sequence). V dropped 3 bases and J dropped 4 bases, with 9 bases sitting between them. The CDR3 length is 14 residues. The CDR3 DNA follows: TGTGCCAGCAGCTTCTCAAGCGTCACCGGGGAGCTGTTTTTT. Its protein product is CASSFSSVTGELFF.

The chain links TRBV18 to TRBJ1-2; 8 bases are a match to TRBD1. V was clipped by 2 bases and J by 4 bases; unmatched bases: 6. The length of the CDR3 is 15 residues. Germline CDR1 reads KGHSH; CDR2 reads LQKENI. The CDR3 region is CASSPTDRVSYGYTF. In DNA, the CDR3 is TGTGCCAGCTCACCAACGGACAGGGTATCCTATGGCTACACCTTC.

The genes are TRBV7-9 and TRBJ2-4; weak D call: TRBD1 (6 bases). This CDR3 contains 13 residues. The ends were cut back, 1 base at V and 9 bases at J, with 10 bases in the middle. The germline CDR1 and CDR2 sequences are SEHNR and FQNEAQ (reference sequence). Here the CDR3 DNA reads TGTGCCAGCAGCTTAGGGGTAGGGGGCATTCAGTACTTC. Translated: CASSLGVGGIQYF.

The gene calls are TRBV6-5 and TRBJ1-1, with 7 bases aligning to TRBD1. J gave up 1 base and V 4 bases, and 3 bases lay outside the gene matches. The CDR3 covers 14 residues. The V gene's germline CDR1 is MNHEY and CDR2 SVGAGI. The CDR3 DNA is TGTGCCAGCAGTTCGACAGGGAGGAACACTGAAGCTTTCTTT. The encoded protein is CASSSTGRNTEAFF.

The chain recombines TRBV11-2 with TRBJ2-3; TRBD2 matches at 11 bases. Per germline, CDR1 SGHAT and CDR2 FQNNGV. V trimming: 6 bases; J trimming: 1 base; junction bases outside the gene matches: 3. This CDR3 is 15 amino acids long. Here the CDR3 reads CASRLGLAGTDTQYF. The CDR3 DNA follows: TGTGCCAGCAGATTGGGACTAGCGGGCACAGATACGCAGTATTTT.

The rearrangement joins TRBV30 to TRBJ2-1, with a tentative D call TRBD1 (6 bases). V was trimmed by 4 bases and J by 4 bases, leaving 14 bases between them. The CDR3 contains 14 residues. Germline CDR1 and CDR2: GTSNPN and SVGIG (reference sequence). CDR3 amino acids: CAWKQAGAYNEQFF. CDR3 bases: TGTGCCTGGAAGCAGGCAGGGGCATACAATGAGCAGTTCTTC. The whole variable domain, filled in from reference TRBV30 and TRBJ2-1, reads SQTIHQWPATLVQPVGSPLSLECTVEGTSNPNLYWYRQAAGRGLQLLFYSVGIGQISSEVPQNLSASRPQDRQFILSSKKLLLSDSGFYLCAWKQAGAYNEQFFGPGTRLTVL.

This clone showed up just once. The rearrangement joins TRBV9 to TRBJ1-1; a weak D match, TRBD1 (5 bases). V lost 3 bases and J lost 1, with 10 bases in between. CDR1 SGDLS and CDR2 YYNGEE come from the germline V gene. The CDR3 loop spans 14 amino acids. CDR3 sequence: CASSARTGNTEAFF. The CDR3 DNA reads as TGTGCCAGCAGCGCCCGTACAGGGAACACTGAAGCTTTCTTT. Together with reference TRBV9 and TRBJ1-1, the CDR3 gives the full variable domain: DSGVTQTPKHLITATGQRVTLRCSPRSGDLSVYWYQQSLDQGLQFLIQYYNGEERAKGNILERFSAQQFPDLHSELNLSSLELGDSALYFCASSARTGNTEAFFGQGTRLTVV.

The rearrangement links TRBV10-1 to TRBJ2-3, with 7 bases that match TRBD2. There are 15 residues in the CDR3. Trimming at V came to 2 bases and at J to 3 bases, leaving 5 bases not matched to a gene. Germline V CDR1 and CDR2: WNHNN, SYGVQD (reference sequence). The DNA for the CDR3 is TGCGCCAGCAGTGAGGTAGCGGGTGGGACAGATACGCAGTATTTT. It translates to CASSEVAGGTDTQYF.

The chain links TRBV4-1 to TRBJ1-2; the D is unclear. Trimming took off 0 bases at V and 4 bases at J, with 6 bases between the two ends. Germline CDR1 reads MGHRA; CDR2 reads YSYEKL. CDR3 size: 13 residues. The CDR3 here is CASSQDRGYGYTF. CDR3 DNA sequence: TGCGCCAGCAGCCAAGATAGAGGCTATGGCTACACCTTC.

The chain recombines TRBV10-2 with TRBJ2-2, with a possible D match to TRBD1 (6 bases). The V gene lost 0 bases and the J gene lost 5 bases, with 19 bases spanning the gap. Germline CDR1 and CDR2: WSHSY and SAAADI. This CDR3 spans 18 amino acids. CDR3: CASSESIYKQGWTGELFF. The CDR3 bases are TGCGCCAGCAGTGAGTCGATTTATAAACAGGGTTGGACCGGGGAGCTGTTTTTT.

This clone has just a few counts. This sequence joins TRBV15 and TRBJ1-1; D remains ambiguous. The CDR3 is 15 residues long. Germline values: CDR1 LNHNV, CDR2 YYDKDF (reference sequence). V gave up 1 base and J gave up 2 bases, with 11 bases separating them. CDR3 nucleotides: TGTGCCACCAGCAGAGGACTCTTGGGTAACACTGAAGCTTTCTTT. It codes for CATSRGLLGNTEAFF.

This clone was recorded once. The CDR3 DNA follows: TGTGCCAGCAGCTATGAGACAGGGTCCTACAATGAGCAGTTCTTC. Its protein is CASSYETGSYNEQFF. The chain employs TRBV7-2 and TRBJ2-1, with 7 nucleotides matching TRBD1. From germline, CDR1 is SGHTA and CDR2 FQGNSA. Trimming cost V 4 bases and J 1 base; bases outside gene matches: 4. The CDR3 loop spans 15 amino acids.

This clone was seen a handful of times. This chain connects TRBV6-5 to TRBJ1-3, with 8 bases aligning to TRBD1. This CDR3 contains 16 residues. In germline, CDR1 is MNHEY, CDR2 SVGAGI. Trimming took 2 bases from V and 2 from J; bases not matched to a gene: 5. The CDR3 protein is CASSYNQGAAGNTIYF. The DNA of the CDR3 is TGTGCCAGCAGTTACAATCAGGGGGCGGCTGGAAACACCATATATTTT.

The chain has TRBV12-3 or TRBV12-4 and TRBJ1-2, with D possibly TRBD1 on 6 matching bases. The CDR3 is made up of 13 amino acids. The V end lost 6 bases, the J end lost 7 bases, and 15 bases lay between the germline ends. The CDR3, as DNA: TGTGCCAGCAGCGGCACAGGGTCGGGTGGCTACACCTTC. Protein product: CASSGTGSGGYTF.

The chain combines TRBV30 with TRBJ1-4; TRBD1 might be the D (5 bases). The CDR3 is made up of 14 amino acids. The V end lost 4 bases, the J end lost 5 bases, and 14 bases lay between the germline ends. Germline CDR1 and CDR2: GTSNPN and SVGIG (reference sequence). As DNA, the CDR3 is TGTGCCTGGACCCAATCAGGGAGGAATGAAAAACTGTTTTTT. Encoded protein: CAWTQSGRNEKLFF.